This T cell receptor beta chain was retrieved from a study of blood T cell repertoires in COVID-19. Study-level background: The samples span acute and convalescent COVID-19 from the United States, Italy and Spain. PBMCs, B-cell-depleted T cells, or T cells provided the cDNA or gDNA that made up the material.

In the study's own analysis: Reference gene primer amplification gave estimated nucleated cell counts. Sequenced by immunoSEQ multiplex PCR; TCRdb stores in-frame clones only, minus some. Clone size and V and J calls were adopted from that table, with D and trimming inferred from the DNA. This sample has some 390,000 clones, with around 84% found just once. CDR1 SEHNR and CDR2 FQNEAQ come from the germline V gene (reference sequence). Trimming removed 5 bases from V and 0 bases from J; junction bases left unmatched: 7. This CDR3 has 17 amino acids. Sample: peripheral blood. This chain uses TRBV7-9 with TRBJ1-4; 9 positions agree with TRBD1. The clonotype was recovered from a human donor in a cohort sampled during active COVID-19. CDR3: CASSPWDRAATNEKLFF. In DNA form, the CDR3 reads TGTGCCAGCAGCCCCTGGGACAGGGCGGCAACTAATGAAAAACTGTTTTTT.